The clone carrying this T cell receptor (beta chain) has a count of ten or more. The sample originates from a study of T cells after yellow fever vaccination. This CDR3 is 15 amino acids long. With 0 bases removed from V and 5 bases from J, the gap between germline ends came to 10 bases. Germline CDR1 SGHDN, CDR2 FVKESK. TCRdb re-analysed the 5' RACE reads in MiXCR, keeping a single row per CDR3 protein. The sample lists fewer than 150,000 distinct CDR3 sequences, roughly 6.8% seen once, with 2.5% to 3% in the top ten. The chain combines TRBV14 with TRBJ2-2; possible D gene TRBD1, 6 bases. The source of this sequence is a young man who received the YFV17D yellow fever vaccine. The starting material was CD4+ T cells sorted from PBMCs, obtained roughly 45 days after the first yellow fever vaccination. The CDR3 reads CASSQDRGRTGELFF. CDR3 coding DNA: TGTGCCAGCAGCCAAGACAGGGGCAGAACCGGGGAGCTGTTTTTT.